The 27 T cell receptor beta chains in this list originate from one sample, sequenced in a study of T cells after yellow fever vaccination. MiXCR, applied by TCRdb to the 5' RACE reads, yields one record per CDR3 protein. The sample has about 260,000 distinct CDR3 sequences, about an eighth seen once; the top ten hold 0.5% to 0.6%. The sequencing used CD4+ T cells sorted from PBMCs, collected 45 days after the yellow fever booster vaccination. The receptors were sampled from a man aged 25 to 45 who received the YFV17D yellow fever vaccine.

Only a few counts were recorded for this clonotype. The CDR3, as DNA: TGTGCCAGCAGCCAAGATTCGTCGGGACAGAAAGCAGCCATTCAGTACTTC. It translates to CASSQDSSGQKAAIQYF. The chain employs TRBV3-1 and TRBJ2-4, with 7 bases that match TRBD1. Germline V gene data show CDR1 as LGHDT and CDR2 as YNNKEL (reference sequence). The ends lost 0 bases at V and 9 bases at J; junction bases unmatched: 14. This CDR3 has 17 amino acids.

The chain employs TRBV28 and TRBJ2-7; 8 positions agree with TRBD2. The CDR3 totals 12 residues. V trimming: 8 bases; J trimming: 6 bases; junction bases outside the gene matches: 6. From germline, CDR1 is MDHEN and CDR2 SYDVKM. CDR3 sequence reads: CASGIAGREQYF. Here the CDR3 DNA reads TGTGCCAGCGGGATAGCGGGACGCGAGCAGTACTTC.

This clonotype was picked up many times. The chain combines TRBV29-1 with TRBJ2-4; D might be TRBD1 or TRBD2, each matching 5 bases. CDR1 SQVTM and CDR2 ANQGSEA come from the germline V gene. V gave up 3 bases and J gave up 8 bases, with 14 bases separating them. This CDR3 contains 13 residues. DNA for the CDR3: TGCAGCGTTGAGAGTCAGCGAGGGGACATTCAGTACTTC. Translated: CSVESQRGDIQYF.

This clonotype was observed many times. V and J are TRBV20-1 and TRBJ2-4; D is uncertain. V gave up 5 bases and J gave up 0 bases, with 14 bases separating them. Germline V lookup: CDR1 DFQATT, CDR2 SNEGSKA (reference sequence). This CDR3 has 15 residues. CDR3 nucleotide sequence: TGCAGTGCTGGGGATTTCGTTCTAGCCAAAAACATTCAGTACTTC. This sequence encodes CSAGDFVLAKNIQYF.

The V gene is TRBV9, the J gene TRBJ2-1; 10 positions match TRBD2. The CDR3 consists of 17 residues. CDR1 SGDLS and CDR2 YYNGEE come from the germline V gene. Trimming took 3 bases from V and 2 from J; bases not matched to a gene: 8. The CDR3 DNA reads as TGTGCCAGCAGCGCCGTCCTCGGGACTAGCGCCTACAATGAGCAGTTCTTC. Encoded protein: CASSAVLGTSAYNEQFF.

The chain uses TRBV4-3 and TRBJ1-6; D may be TRBD1 (6 bases). The CDR3 is made up of 16 amino acids. V was trimmed by 5 bases and J by 7 bases, leaving 18 bases between them. The germline gives CDR1 LGHNA, CDR2 YSLEER. This chain's CDR3 is CASSEAGARGNSPLHF. CDR3 bases: TGCGCCAGCAGCGAGGCAGGGGCGAGGGGGAATTCACCCCTCCACTTT.

The chain joins TRBV12-3 or TRBV12-4 to TRBJ1-3; no definite D call. CDR3 length: 12 residues. Trimming took off 4 bases at V and 5 bases at J, with 6 bases between the two ends. As DNA, the CDR3 is TGTGCCAGCAGTTCTACCCGAAACACCATATATTTT. It is translated as CASSSTRNTIYF.

This clonotype was seen a handful of times. The chain employs TRBV4-3 and TRBJ2-2, with D uncertain. Germline-derived CDR1 and CDR2 are LGHNA and YSLEER. The CDR3 runs 20 residues. V was trimmed by 0 bases and J by 5 bases, leaving 25 bases between them. This CDR3 reads CASSQDHLVSTGRPTGELFF. The CDR3 bases are TGCGCCAGCAGCCAAGATCATCTGGTATCGACGGGCCGACCAACCGGGGAGCTGTTTTTT.

For this clonotype: A clone one base away is much larger, so this may be a read error. V usage is TRBV20-1 and J usage is TRBJ1-5, with D possibly matching TRBD1 (6 bases). The V gene's germline CDR1 is DFQATT and CDR2 SNEGSKA (reference sequence). This CDR3 is 14 amino acids long. The CDR3 DNA sequence: TGCAGGGCTACACAGGGAGGAGGCAATCAGCCCCAGCATTTT. Amino acid sequence: CRATQGGGNQPQHF.

The chain couples TRBV7-2 to TRBJ2-5, with D tentatively TRBD2 (5 bases). Germline V lookup: CDR1 SGHTA, CDR2 FQGNSA. The V and J ends lost 4 bases and 6 bases respectively, with 15 bases between them. The CDR3 has 14 residues. The CDR3 DNA reads as TGTGCCAGCAGCTCGGTGGATGGGAGCAAGACCCAGTACTTC. It translates to CASSSVDGSKTQYF.

The chain recombines TRBV7-8 with TRBJ2-3, with D possibly TRBD1 on 6 matching bases. V lost 5 bases to trimming and J lost 2 bases, with 11 bases between them. This CDR3 is 14 amino acids long. Germline-derived CDR1 and CDR2 are SGHVS and FQNEAQ. Here the CDR3 DNA reads TGTGCCAGCAGCCGCAGGGGTTCCACAGATACGCAGTATTTT. Its translation is CASSRRGSTDTQYF. The variable domain in full, with the rest retrieved from reference TRBV7-8 and TRBJ2-3, is GAGVSQSPRYKVAKRGQDVALRCDPISGHVSLFWYQQALGQGPEFLTYFQNEAQLDKSGLPSDRFFAERPEGSVSTLKIQRTQQEDSAVYLCASSRRGSTDTQYFGPGTRLTVL.

The chain carries TRBV20-1 and TRBJ2-7, with D possibly TRBD2 on 6 matching bases. V was shortened by 3 bases and J by 2 bases, with 11 bases between the two germline ends. CDR1 is DFQATT and CDR2 is SNEGSKA in the germline V gene (reference sequence). CDR3 length: 13 amino acids. The CDR3 DNA sequence: TGCAGTGCTAGGGGGGACTCCACCTACGAGCAGTACTTC. Residues: CSARGDSTYEQYF.

This chain joins TRBV20-1 and TRBJ2-7; D call uncertain. V dropped 3 bases and J dropped 6 bases, with 9 bases sitting between them. The CDR3 has 11 amino acids. Germline lookup yields CDR1 DFQATT and CDR2 SNEGSKA (reference sequence). For the CDR3, the DNA is TGCAGTGCTAGCGCTGGTTTCGAGCAGTACTTC. This codes for CSASAGFEQYF.

A few counts support this clonotype. The chain combines TRBV20-1 with TRBJ2-1; D gene ambiguous. The germline V and J ends were trimmed by 0 bases and 0 bases, with 12 bases remaining between them. Germline values: CDR1 DFQATT, CDR2 SNEGSKA (reference sequence). This CDR3 is 16 amino acids long. The CDR3 loop is CSAREGLYLSYNEQFF. In nucleotides, the CDR3 is TGCAGTGCTAGAGAAGGGCTCTACCTCTCCTACAATGAGCAGTTCTTC.

CDR3 protein: CASSRQGGSTDTQYF. The CDR3 DNA reads as TGTGCCAGCAGTAGACAGGGAGGCAGCACAGATACGCAGTATTTT. This chain connects TRBV9 to TRBJ2-3; a weak D match, TRBD1 (7 bases). In germline, CDR1 is SGDLS, CDR2 YYNGEE. The CDR3 loop spans 15 amino acids. V lost 5 bases to trimming and J lost 0 bases, with 13 bases between them.

The CDR3 is CSASTGGPTDTQYF. The CDR3, as DNA: TGCAGTGCTTCAACGGGAGGGCCGACAGATACGCAGTATTTT. The chain uses TRBV20-1 and TRBJ2-3, with 8 bases fitting TRBD2. Germline CDR1 is DFQATT and CDR2 is SNEGSKA (reference sequence). V trimming: 5 bases; J trimming: 3 bases; junction bases outside the gene matches: 7. The CDR3 runs to 14 residues.

This clonotype has only a few counts. The V call is TRBV10-1, the J call TRBJ2-7, with D perhaps assigned TRBD1 or TRBD2 (5 bases each). Germline CDR1 reads WNHNN; CDR2 reads SYGVQD (reference sequence). Trimming stripped 8 bases from V and 6 bases from J, with 14 bases between. CDR3 size: 12 residues. The CDR3 region is CASSGGGGEQYF. The CDR3, as DNA: TGCGCCAGCTCGGGTGGGGGTGGCGAGCAGTACTTC.

The CDR3 protein is CASSFRDTDTQYF. Here the CDR3 DNA reads TGTGCCAGCAGTTTTCGGGATACAGATACGCAGTATTTT. The chain links TRBV12-3 or TRBV12-4 to TRBJ2-3, with D possibly matching TRBD2 (5 bases). V was trimmed by 3 bases and J by 3 bases, leaving 7 bases between them. The CDR3 has 13 residues.

The sample holds a few counts of this clonotype. The chain has TRBV4-2 and TRBJ2-1; TRBD2 aligns across 13 bases. The germline V gene has CDR1 LGHNA and CDR2 YNFKEQ. V was pared by 4 bases and J by 6 bases, with 18 bases of the junction left unmatched. The CDR3 is made up of 20 amino acids. Here the CDR3 DNA reads TGTGCCAGCAGCCCCCCGCCGGGACAGGGGACTAGCGGGATCGCCAATGAGCAGTTCTTC. This codes for CASSPPPGQGTSGIANEQFF.

This clonotype was seen more than once but under ten times. The chain links TRBV7-9 to TRBJ2-7, with 10 bases identical to TRBD1. V trimming: 2 bases; J trimming: 5 bases; junction bases outside the gene matches: 9. Germline values: CDR1 SEHNR, CDR2 FQNEAQ (reference sequence). The CDR3 extends over 16 amino acids. The CDR3 coding sequence is TGTGCCAGCAGCTTACGGGGGGGGACAGGGGTCGACGAGCAGTACTTC. Translated, it gives CASSLRGGTGVDEQYF.

The chain has TRBV5-1 and TRBJ2-5; D tentatively reads TRBD1 or TRBD2 (5 bases each). Germline-derived CDR1 and CDR2 are SGHRS and YFSETQ. Trimming left V 4 bases short and J 9 bases short, with 19 bases between. This CDR3 is 14 amino acids long. The CDR3 sequence is CASSEGRSLGAQYF. The CDR3, as DNA: TGCGCCAGCAGCGAGGGACGGAGTCTCGGGGCCCAGTACTTC.

The V gene is TRBV11-2, the J gene TRBJ2-1; TRBD2 matches at 7 bases. V shed 5 bases and J 6 bases; nucleotides not matched to a gene: 13. The germline V gene encodes CDR1 SGHAT and CDR2 FQNNGV. The CDR3 extends over 16 amino acids. CDR3 in amino acids: CASSPALAVRGNEQFF. The CDR3 DNA reads TGTGCCAGCAGCCCCGCCCTAGCGGTCCGAGGCAATGAGCAGTTCTTC.

The chain links TRBV27 to TRBJ2-1; no definite D call. Per germline, CDR1 MNHEY and CDR2 SMNVEV (reference sequence). The CDR3 loop spans 13 amino acids. Deletions cut 6 bases from V and 5 bases from J, with 11 bases between. This CDR3 reads CASSDPWDNEQFF. For the CDR3, the DNA is TGTGCCAGCAGCGACCCCTGGGACAATGAGCAGTTCTTC.

The chain recombines TRBV5-1 with TRBJ1-2; maybe TRBD1 (5 bases). Trimming took 7 bases from V and 2 from J, leaving 9 bases between them. Germline V lookup: CDR1 SGHRS, CDR2 YFSETQ. The CDR3 sequence is 12 residues long. CDR3: CASGAANYGYTF. In DNA, the CDR3 is TGCGCCAGCGGGGCCGCAAACTATGGCTACACCTTC.

The sample holds a few counts of this clonotype. The V call is TRBV5-1, the J call TRBJ2-7; D possibly uses TRBD1 or TRBD2 (5 bases each). The CDR3 has 14 residues. V was trimmed by 4 bases and J by 5 bases, leaving 16 bases between them. Per the germline V gene, CDR1 is SGHRS and CDR2 is YFSETQ. The CDR3 spells CASSLTGTPHEQYF. DNA for the CDR3: TGCGCCAGCAGCCTAACCGGGACGCCACACGAGCAGTACTTC.

This chain uses TRBV5-1 with TRBJ2-5, with D perhaps TRBD2 (6 bases). V was pared by 3 bases and J by 5 bases, with 14 bases between. Germline assignment: CDR1 SGHRS and CDR2 YFSETQ. The CDR3 is 14 amino acids. CDR3 bases: TGCGCCAGCAGCTCGTATGGGGAGGCGGAGACCCAGTACTTC. It translates to CASSSYGEAETQYF. Combining the CDR3 with reference TRBV5-1 and TRBJ2-5 gives the whole variable domain KAGVTQTPRYLIKTRGQQVTLSCSPISGHRSVSWYQQTPGQGLQFLFEYFSETQRNKGNFPGRFSGRQFSNSRSEMNVSTLELGDSALYLCASSSYGEAETQYFGPGTRLLVL.

This clonotype was counted a few times. The chain is built from TRBV30 and TRBJ2-2; a weak D match, TRBD1 (6 bases). CDR3 size: 16 residues. Germline CDR1 GTSNPN, CDR2 SVGIG (reference sequence). V dropped 2 bases and J dropped 4 bases, with 17 bases sitting between them. The CDR3, as DNA: TGTGCCTGGAGTCCAGACAGGATCTCGGGCACCGGGGAGCTGTTTTTT. Encoded protein: CAWSPDRISGTGELFF.